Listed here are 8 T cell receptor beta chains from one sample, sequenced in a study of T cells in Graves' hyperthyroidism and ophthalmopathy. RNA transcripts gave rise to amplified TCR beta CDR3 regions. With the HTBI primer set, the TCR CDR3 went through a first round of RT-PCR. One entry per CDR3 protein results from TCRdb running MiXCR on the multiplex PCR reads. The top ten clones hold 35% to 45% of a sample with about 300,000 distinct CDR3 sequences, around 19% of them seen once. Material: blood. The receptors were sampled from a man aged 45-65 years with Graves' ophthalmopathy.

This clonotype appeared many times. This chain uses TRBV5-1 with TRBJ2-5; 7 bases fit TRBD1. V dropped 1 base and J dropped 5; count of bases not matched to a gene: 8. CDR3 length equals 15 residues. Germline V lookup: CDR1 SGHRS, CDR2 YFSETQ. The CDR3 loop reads CASSLTTGNIETQYF. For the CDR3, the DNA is TGCGCCAGCAGCTTGACGACAGGGAATATTGAGACCCAGTACTTC.

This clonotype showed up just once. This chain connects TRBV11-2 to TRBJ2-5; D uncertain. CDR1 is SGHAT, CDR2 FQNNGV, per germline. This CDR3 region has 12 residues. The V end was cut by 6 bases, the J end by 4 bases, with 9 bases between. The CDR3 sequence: CASSDWGETQYF. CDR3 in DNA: TGTGCCAGCAGTGACTGGGGAGAGACCCAGTACTTC.

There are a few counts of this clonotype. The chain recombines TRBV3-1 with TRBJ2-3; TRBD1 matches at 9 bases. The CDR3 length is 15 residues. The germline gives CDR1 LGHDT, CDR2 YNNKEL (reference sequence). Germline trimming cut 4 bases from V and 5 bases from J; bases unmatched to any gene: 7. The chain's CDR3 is CASSLRTGVGDTQYF. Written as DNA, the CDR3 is TGTGCCAGCAGCCTTCGGACAGGGGTTGGAGATACGCAGTATTTT.

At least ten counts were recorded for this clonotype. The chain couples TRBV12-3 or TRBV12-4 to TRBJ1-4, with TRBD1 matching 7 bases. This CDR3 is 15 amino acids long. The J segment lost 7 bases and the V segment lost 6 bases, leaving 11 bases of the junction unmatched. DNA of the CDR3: TGTGCCAGCAGGCGAGACAGGGTATCGGGTGAAAAACTGTTTTTT. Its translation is CASRRDRVSGEKLFF.

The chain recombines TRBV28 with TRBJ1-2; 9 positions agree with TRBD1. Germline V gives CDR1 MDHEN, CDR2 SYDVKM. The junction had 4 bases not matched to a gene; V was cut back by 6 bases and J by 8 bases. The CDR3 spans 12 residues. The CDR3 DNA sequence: TGTGCCAGCAGACGGACAGGGGTCGGCTACACCTTC. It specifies CASRRTGVGYTF.

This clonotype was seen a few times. Here the CDR3 DNA reads TGTGCCAGTACCCCGGGGACACCTCTACGCAATGAGCAGTTCTTC. It codes for CASTPGTPLRNEQFF. The rearrangement joins TRBV28 to TRBJ2-1, with a tentative D call TRBD1 (6 bases). The CDR3 covers 15 residues. Germline V gives CDR1 MDHEN, CDR2 SYDVKM. Trimming removed 9 bases at V and 6 bases at J, with 21 bases between.

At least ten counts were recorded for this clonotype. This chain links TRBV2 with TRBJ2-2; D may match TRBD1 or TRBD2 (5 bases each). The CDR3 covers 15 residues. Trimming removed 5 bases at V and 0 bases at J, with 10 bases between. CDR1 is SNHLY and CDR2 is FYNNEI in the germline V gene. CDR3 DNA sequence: TGTGCCAGCAGTTGGGACGACACGAACACCGGGGAGCTGTTTTTT. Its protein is CASSWDDTNTGELFF.

CDR3 in DNA: TGTGCCAGCAGGCTAGGGGGAGGCTATGGCTACACCTTC. It yields the protein CASRLGGGYGYTF. The V gene is TRBV6-1, the J gene TRBJ1-2; tentative D call: TRBD1 (6 bases). Germline-derived CDR1 and CDR2 are MNHNS and SASEGT. This CDR3 is 13 amino acids long. V was clipped by 6 bases and J by 4 bases, with 12 bases between them.